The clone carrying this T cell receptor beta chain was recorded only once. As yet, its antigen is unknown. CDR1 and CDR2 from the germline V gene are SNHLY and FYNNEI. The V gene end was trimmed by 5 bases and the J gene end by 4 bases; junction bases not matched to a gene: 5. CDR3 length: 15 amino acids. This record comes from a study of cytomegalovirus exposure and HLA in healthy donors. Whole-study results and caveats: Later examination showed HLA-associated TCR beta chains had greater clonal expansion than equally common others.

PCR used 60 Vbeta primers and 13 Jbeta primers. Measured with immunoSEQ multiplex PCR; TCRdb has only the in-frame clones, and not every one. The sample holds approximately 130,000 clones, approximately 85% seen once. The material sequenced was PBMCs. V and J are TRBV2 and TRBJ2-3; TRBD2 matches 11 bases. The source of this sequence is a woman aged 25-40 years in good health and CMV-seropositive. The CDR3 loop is CASSSSGGRADTQYF. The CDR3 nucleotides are TGTGCCAGCAGTTCTAGCGGGGGGAGGGCAGATACGCAGTATTTT. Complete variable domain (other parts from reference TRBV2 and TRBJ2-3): EPEVTQTPSHQVTQMGQEVILRCVPISNHLYFYWYRQILGQKVEFLVSFYNNEISEKSEIFDDQFSVERPDGSNFTLKIRSTKLEDSAMYFCASSSSGGRADTQYFGPGTRLTVL.